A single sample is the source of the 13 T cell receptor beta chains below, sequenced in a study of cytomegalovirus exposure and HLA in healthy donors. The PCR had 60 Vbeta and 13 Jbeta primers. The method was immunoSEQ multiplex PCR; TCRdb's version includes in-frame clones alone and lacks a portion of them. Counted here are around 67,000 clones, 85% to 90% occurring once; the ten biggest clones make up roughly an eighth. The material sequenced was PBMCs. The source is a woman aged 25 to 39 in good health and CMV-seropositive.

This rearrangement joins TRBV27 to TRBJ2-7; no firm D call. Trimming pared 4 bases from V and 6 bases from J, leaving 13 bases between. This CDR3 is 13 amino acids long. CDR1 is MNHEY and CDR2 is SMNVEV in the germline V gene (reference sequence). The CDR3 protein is CASSSIPPGEQYF. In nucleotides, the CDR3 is TGTGCCAGCAGTTCGATACCCCCAGGCGAGCAGTACTTC.

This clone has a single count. The CDR3 nucleotides read TGTGCCACCAGCGCGCGATATCACCGCCAAGAGACCCAGTACTTC. As protein: CATSARYHRQETQYF. The genes are TRBV15 and TRBJ2-5; D gene ambiguous. The length of the CDR3 is 15 residues. V dropped 5 bases and J dropped 1 base, with 14 bases sitting between them. The germline CDR1 and CDR2 sequences are LNHNV and YYDKDF (reference sequence).

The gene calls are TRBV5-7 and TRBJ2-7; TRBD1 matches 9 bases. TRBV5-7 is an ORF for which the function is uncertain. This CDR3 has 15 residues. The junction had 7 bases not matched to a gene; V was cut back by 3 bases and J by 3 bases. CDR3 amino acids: CASSSSRDRDYEQYF. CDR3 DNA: TGTGCCAGCAGCTCCTCGCGGGACAGGGACTACGAGCAGTACTTC.

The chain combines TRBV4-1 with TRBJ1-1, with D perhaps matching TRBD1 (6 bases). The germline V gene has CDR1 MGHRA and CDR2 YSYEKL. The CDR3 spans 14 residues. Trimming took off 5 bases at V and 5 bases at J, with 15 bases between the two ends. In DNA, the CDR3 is TGCGCCAGCAGCACCCCTGGGGGCTTGACTGAAGCTTTCTTT. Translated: CASSTPGGLTEAFF.

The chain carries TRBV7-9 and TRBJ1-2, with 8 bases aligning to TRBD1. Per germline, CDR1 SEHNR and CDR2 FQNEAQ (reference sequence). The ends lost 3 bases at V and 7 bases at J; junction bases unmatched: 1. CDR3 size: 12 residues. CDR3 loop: CASSFDRGGYTF. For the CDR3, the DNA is TGTGCCAGCAGCTTCGACAGGGGTGGCTACACCTTC. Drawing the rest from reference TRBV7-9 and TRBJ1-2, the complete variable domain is DTGVSQNPRHKITKRGQNVTFRCDPISEHNRLYWYRQTLGQGPEFLTYFQNEAQLEKSRLLSDRFSAERPKGSFSTLEIQRTEQGDSAMYLCASSFDRGGYTFGSGTRLTVV.

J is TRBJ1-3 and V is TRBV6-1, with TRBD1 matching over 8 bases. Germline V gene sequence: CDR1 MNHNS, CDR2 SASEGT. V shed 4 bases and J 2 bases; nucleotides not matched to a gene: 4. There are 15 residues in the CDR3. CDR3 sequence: CASSASDRAGNTIYF. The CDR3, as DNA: TGTGCCAGCAGTGCCTCGGACAGGGCTGGAAACACCATATATTTT.

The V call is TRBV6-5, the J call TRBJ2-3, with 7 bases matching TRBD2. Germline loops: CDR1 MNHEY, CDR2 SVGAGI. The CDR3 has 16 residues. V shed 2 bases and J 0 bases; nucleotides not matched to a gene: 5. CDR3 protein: CASSYGLAESTDTQYF. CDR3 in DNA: TGTGCCAGCAGTTACGGGCTAGCGGAGAGCACAGATACGCAGTATTTT.

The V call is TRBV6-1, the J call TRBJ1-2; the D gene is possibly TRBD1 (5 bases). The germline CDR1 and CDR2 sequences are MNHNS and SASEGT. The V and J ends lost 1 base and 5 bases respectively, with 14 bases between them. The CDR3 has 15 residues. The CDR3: CASSEEFGGGYGYTF. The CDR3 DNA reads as TGTGCCAGCAGTGAAGAATTCGGGGGAGGGTATGGCTACACCTTC.

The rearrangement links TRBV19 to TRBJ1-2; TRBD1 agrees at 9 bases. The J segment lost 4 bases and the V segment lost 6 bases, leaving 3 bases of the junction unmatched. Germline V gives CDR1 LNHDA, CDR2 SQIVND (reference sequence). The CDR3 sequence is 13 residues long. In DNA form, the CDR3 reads TGTGCCAGTAGGGGGACAGGGACCTATGGCTACACCTTC. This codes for CASRGTGTYGYTF.

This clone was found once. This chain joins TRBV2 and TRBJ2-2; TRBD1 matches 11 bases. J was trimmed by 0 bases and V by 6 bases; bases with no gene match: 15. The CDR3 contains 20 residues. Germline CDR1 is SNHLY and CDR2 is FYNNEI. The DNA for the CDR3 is TGTGCCAGCAGGGCCATGGTGGACAGGGGGCCACCTACGAACACCGGGGAGCTGTTTTTT. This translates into CASRAMVDRGPPTNTGELFF.

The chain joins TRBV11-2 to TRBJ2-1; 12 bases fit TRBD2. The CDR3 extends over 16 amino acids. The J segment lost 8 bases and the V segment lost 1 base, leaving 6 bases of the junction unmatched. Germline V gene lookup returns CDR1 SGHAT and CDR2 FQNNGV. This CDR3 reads CASSLAWTSGIYEQFF. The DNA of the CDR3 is TGTGCCAGCAGCTTAGCTTGGACTAGCGGGATCTATGAGCAGTTCTTC.

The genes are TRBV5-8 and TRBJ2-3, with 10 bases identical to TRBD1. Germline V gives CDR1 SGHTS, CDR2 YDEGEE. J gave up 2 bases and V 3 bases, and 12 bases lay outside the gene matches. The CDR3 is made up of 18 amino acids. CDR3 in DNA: TGTGCCAGCAGCTGGAAGGAAGCGGGACAGGGGACCACAGATACGCAGTATTTT. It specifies CASSWKEAGQGTTDTQYF.

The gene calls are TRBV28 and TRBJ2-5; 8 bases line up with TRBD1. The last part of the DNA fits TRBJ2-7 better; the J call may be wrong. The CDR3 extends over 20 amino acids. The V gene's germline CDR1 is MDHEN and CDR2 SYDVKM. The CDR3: CASSSPVLRPLGQGLYEQYF. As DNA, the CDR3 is TGTGCCAGCAGTTCCCCCGTACTTCGGCCGTTAGGACAGGGACTCTACGAGCAGTACTTC.